The source of this T cell receptor beta chain is a study of blood T cell repertoires in COVID-19. Study details: Acute and convalescent COVID-19 specimens originated in the United States, Italy and Spain. The cDNA or gDNA used as material had been derived from T cells, B-cell-depleted T cells, or PBMCs.

Source study methods: Nucleated cell number was recorded as an estimate derived from reference gene primer amplification. Method: immunoSEQ multiplex PCR; TCRdb's copy keeps in-frame clones and lacks some. For V, J and clone size, that table is used; D and trimming come from the DNA. The data show 150,000 or so clones, with about 93% seen just once and around 4.6% held by the top ten. The length of the CDR3 is 15 residues. Deletions cut 0 bases from V and 2 bases from J, with 8 bases between. Germline loops: CDR1 SGHAT, CDR2 FQDESV (reference sequence). The receptor was derived from a woman aged 50 to 65 with acute or convalescent COVID-19. The V and J genes are TRBV11-1 and TRBJ2-1; D not resolved. Input material: peripheral blood. CDR3: CASSLALETYNEQFF. Here the CDR3 DNA reads TGTGCCAGCAGCTTAGCGTTGGAGACCTACAATGAGCAGTTCTTC.